This T cell receptor beta chain comes out of a study of T cells in Graves' hyperthyroidism and ophthalmopathy. Many counts were recorded for this clonotype. Around 9.8 ml fresh peripheral blood yielded the PBMCs. The CDR3 runs to 15 residues. CDR1 is SGHAT and CDR2 is FQNNGV in the germline V gene. J lost 2 bases, V lost 1 base, and 4 bases had no gene match. Amplified TCR beta CDR3 regions came from RNA transcripts. The HTBI primer set was used in a first-round RT-PCR of the TCR CDR3. MiXCR, run by TCRdb on the multiplex PCR reads, gives a single entry per CDR3 protein. The data contain roughly 420,000 distinct CDR3 sequences, 15% to 19% of them singletons.

The chain employs TRBV11-2 and TRBJ2-5, with 7 bases that match TRBD1. The clonotype originates from a woman between 18 and 30 years old with Graves' hyperthyroidism. The sample comprised blood. In DNA, the CDR3 is TGTGCCAGCAGCTTAGGTAACAGGGGACAAGAGACCCAGTACTTC. This sequence encodes CASSLGNRGQETQYF.